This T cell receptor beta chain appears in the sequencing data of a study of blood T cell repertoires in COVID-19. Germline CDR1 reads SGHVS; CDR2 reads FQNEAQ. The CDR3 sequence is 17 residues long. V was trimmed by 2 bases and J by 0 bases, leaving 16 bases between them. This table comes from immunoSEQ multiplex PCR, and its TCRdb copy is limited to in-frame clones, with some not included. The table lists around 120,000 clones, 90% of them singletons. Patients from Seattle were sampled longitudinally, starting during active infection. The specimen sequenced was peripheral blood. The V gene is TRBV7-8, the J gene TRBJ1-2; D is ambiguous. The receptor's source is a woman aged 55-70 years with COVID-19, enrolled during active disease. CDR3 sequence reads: CASSLIRGGSSNYGYTF. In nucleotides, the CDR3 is TGTGCCAGCAGCTTAATTCGAGGAGGATCTTCTAACTATGGCTACACCTTC.